This TCR beta chain derives from a study of blood T cell repertoires in COVID-19 (TCRdb year 2020). The study in broad terms: Samples from collaborators originated in the United States, Italy and Spain and spanned both the acute and convalescent phases of COVID-19. The prospective study material was composed of cDNA or gDNA derived from T cells, B-cell-depleted T cells, or PBMCs. The dataset comprised deeply sampled blood TCRbeta repertoires from subjects exposed to, actively infected with, or recovered from COVID-19. A de-identified subject ID, COVID-19 status, age in years and sex were almost always included in the sample metadata. The samples were drawn from two sources: the first 160 participants of the ongoing ImmuneRACE study, and 1,200 or so subjects contributed by 6 global collaborators. HLA class I and class II types, where available, came from metadata supplied by the sample provider rather than from assay-based typing. A freely available public database, intended as a resource for researchers studying the immune response to SARS-CoV-2, is where the repertoires were released.

As encoded in the germline V gene (reference sequence), CDR1 is GTSNPN while CDR2 is SVGIG. Including cysteine and phenylalanine, the CDR3 has 14 amino acids. The only DNA kept is the CDR3, 42 bases in frame from the first base. Trimming accounts for 3 bases at V and 10 bases at J, while the number of junction bases matched to no gene is 8. The collaborating institutions used their own protocols to collect whole blood in K2EDTA tubes. Collaborator samples were shipped for TCRbeta analysis as frozen whole blood, isolated PBMCs, or DNA extracted from either sample type. TCRbeta CDR3 regions were amplified from genomic DNA by means of the immunoSEQ Assay, a bias-controlled multiplex PCR. For the original study's pipeline: The number of nucleated cells in each sample was estimated from the amplification of reference gene primers within the assay. To quantify the absolute abundance of each unique TCRbeta CDR3 rearrangement, sequence reads were collapsed and filtered. For each sample, productive Simpson clonality was calculated as the square root of Simpson's diversity index over productive rearrangements. The table comes from immuneACCESS by way of TCRdb, which keeps in-frame sequences with V and J called. Part of the clones is missing from these tables; in studies checked, under half for an unresolved V gene and the rest for unknown reasons. V and J calls plus clone size are reproduced from that table; the DNA served to infer D and trimming. This sample has a few hundred thousand clones in its table, and roughly 86% of those were observed once. The ten biggest clones cover around 1.1% of the sample.

Points on this clone: Its antigen specificity is not known. Qualities for individual bases were not recorded, and no much larger clone is one base off.

Paper-wide results and their limitations: The amount of clinical and demographic metadata varied by source and participant and was provided uncurated.

The rearrangement combines TRBV30 with TRBJ1-6; TRBD1 fits 8 bases in the junction. The TCR was taken from a human donor with acute or convalescent COVID-19. The donor label of this sample is uncertain. The sequencing sample was made of peripheral blood. This receptor has the CDR3 CAWRSGQGWSPLHF. The base sequence is TGTGCCTGGAGGAGTGGACAGGGTTGGTCACCCCTCCACTTT.